This paragraph covers one T cell receptor (beta chain) sequence. The germline CDR1 and CDR2 sequences are MGHDK and SYGVNS. CDR3 length: 15 amino acids. The data belong to a study of monozygotic twins with inflammatory bowel disease. No DNA is given; TCRdb re-called the 5' RACE reads and lists each CDR3 protein once. This sample contains just over 300,000 distinct CDR3 sequences. The TCR sequence derives from a human donor with ulcerative colitis or Crohn's disease, or a healthy co-twin of an affected twin (not recorded which). This sequence joins TRBV25-1 and TRBJ2-7; the D call from TCRdb, TRBD2, cannot be confirmed without DNA. Sequenced material: blood. The chain's CDR3 is CASSGKRGGRYEQYF.